Listed below are T cell receptor beta chains from one sample, sequenced in a study of cytomegalovirus exposure and HLA in healthy donors. Generated by immunoSEQ multiplex PCR, the TCRdb table keeps only in-frame clones and is missing some. Of fewer than 200,000 clones in the sample, 80% are singletons; the top ten hold 0.5% to 0.8%. The sample comprised PBMCs. The origin of the receptors is a boy aged 10-17 years in good health and CMV-seronegative. CDR3s include the opening cysteine and the closing phenylalanine or tryptophan. A D gene is named only where the DNA matches it firmly. Some rows have no size entry. The others give once, few or many, or a class for an expanded clone.

CASSQDMVVTEAFF | TGCGCCAGCAGCCAAGATATGGTAGTCACTGAAGCTTTCTTT | - | TRBV4-3 | - | TRBJ1-1
CASSLIPLLEQFF | TGTGCCAGCAGCTTAATCCCACTCCTCGAGCAGTTCTTC | - | TRBV7-9 | - | TRBJ2-1
CASSGPTGGLANEKLFF | TGCGCCAGCAGCGGGCCGACAGGGGGCCTCGCTAATGAAAAACTGTTTTTT | few | TRBV5-1 | TRBD1 | TRBJ1-4
CASSLEVSGRTGELFF | TGCGCCAGCAGCTTGGAAGTCTCGGGGAGAACCGGGGAGCTGTTTTTT | - | TRBV5-1 | - | TRBJ2-2
CATSRQLYGYTF | TGTGCCACTTCCAGACAACTCTATGGCTACACCTTC | - | TRBV19 | - | TRBJ1-2
CASSAEGAGFNTGELFF | TGTGCCAGCAGCGCCGAGGGGGCGGGATTTAACACCGGGGAGCTGTTTTTT | - | TRBV9 | - | TRBJ2-2
CASSYGGNRGYAFF | TGTGCCAGCAGTTACGGGGGTAACAGGGGGTACGCTTTCTTT | - | TRBV6-6 | TRBD1 | TRBJ1-1
CASRRDQGGYTF | TGTGCCAGTAGGCGGGACCAAGGGGGCTACACCTTC | - | TRBV19 | - | TRBJ1-2
CASSIAGTGGFRQPQHF | TGTGCCAGTAGTATAGCCGGGACAGGGGGATTTCGTCAGCCCCAGCATTTT | - | TRBV19 | TRBD1 | TRBJ1-5
CASSRTLGFETQYF | TGCGCCAGCAGCCGAACGCTGGGCTTCGAGACCCAGTACTTC | - | TRBV4-3 | - | TRBJ2-5
CAISERIFGGGVSANTGELFF | TGTGCCATCAGTGAGCGAATTTTCGGCGGGGGGGTGTCTGCGAACACCGGGGAGCTGTTTTTT | once | TRBV10-3 | TRBD2 | TRBJ2-2
CAWRPDSYTGELFF | TGTGCCTGGAGGCCAGACAGTTACACCGGGGAGCTGTTTTTT | once | TRBV30 | - | TRBJ2-2
CAISESTGREETQYF | TGTGCCATCAGTGAGTCGACGGGCAGGGAAGAGACCCAGTACTTC | - | TRBV10-3 | - | TRBJ2-5
CASSEGGANTGELFF | TGTGCTAGCAGCGAGGGCGGAGCCAACACCGGGGAGCTGTTTTTT | - | TRBV7-7 | - | TRBJ2-2
CASSSRTGFAYEQYF | TGTGCCAGTAGTAGCCGGACAGGGTTTGCCTACGAGCAGTACTTC | - | TRBV19 | TRBD1 | TRBJ2-7
CASSPAVPNSPLHF | TGTGCCAGCAGCCCCGCAGTCCCTAATTCACCCCTCCACTTT | - | TRBV9 | - | TRBJ1-6
CASSAQQGAYEQYF | TGTGCCAGTAGTGCTCAGCAGGGTGCCTACGAGCAGTACTTC | - | TRBV19 | - | TRBJ2-7
CASSLERSYEQYF | TGTGCCAGCAGCTTAGAACGGTCCTACGAGCAGTACTTC | - | TRBV7-2 | - | TRBJ2-7
CASSFGQGREKLFF | TGCGCCAGCAGCTTCGGACAGGGGAGAGAAAAACTGTTTTTT | - | TRBV5-1 | TRBD1 | TRBJ1-4
CASITGTPISGNTIYF | TGTGCCAGCATCACGGGAACCCCCATCTCTGGAAACACCATATATTTT | few | TRBV7-9 | - | TRBJ1-3
CASSVEAGAGEQYF | TGTGCCAGCAGCGTAGAAGCGGGGGCAGGTGAGCAGTACTTC | - | TRBV9 | TRBD2 | TRBJ2-7
CARTEPTGIGDTQYF | TGTGCCAGGACTGAACCTACAGGGATAGGAGATACGCAGTATTTT | few | TRBV2 | - | TRBJ2-3
CASSVVGTGRAGYTF | TGTGCCAGCAGCGTAGTAGGGACAGGGAGAGCTGGCTACACCTTC | few | TRBV9 | TRBD1 | TRBJ1-2
CSSSPRGGEQYF | TGTTCCAGCAGCCCGAGAGGGGGCGAGCAGTACTTC | - | TRBV7-9 | - | TRBJ2-7